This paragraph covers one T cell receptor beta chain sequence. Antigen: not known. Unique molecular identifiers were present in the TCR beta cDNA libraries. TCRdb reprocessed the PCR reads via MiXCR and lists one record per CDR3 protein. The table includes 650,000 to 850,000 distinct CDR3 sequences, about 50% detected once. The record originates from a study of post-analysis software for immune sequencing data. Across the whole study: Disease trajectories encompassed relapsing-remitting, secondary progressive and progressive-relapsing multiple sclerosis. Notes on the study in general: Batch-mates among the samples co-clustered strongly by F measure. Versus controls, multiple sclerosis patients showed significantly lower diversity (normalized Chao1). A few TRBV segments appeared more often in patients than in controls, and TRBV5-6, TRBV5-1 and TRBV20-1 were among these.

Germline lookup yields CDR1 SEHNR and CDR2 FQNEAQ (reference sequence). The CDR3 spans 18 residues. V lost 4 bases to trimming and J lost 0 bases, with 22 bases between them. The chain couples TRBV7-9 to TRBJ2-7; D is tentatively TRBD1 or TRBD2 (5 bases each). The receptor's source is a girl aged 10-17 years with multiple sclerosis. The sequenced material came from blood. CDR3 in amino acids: CASSSAFGSSGHSYEQYF. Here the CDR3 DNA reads TGTGCCAGCAGCTCTGCTTTTGGGTCTTCGGGGCACTCCTACGAGCAGTACTTC.